These T cell receptor beta chains were read from a single sample in a study of T cells and Merkel cell carcinoma outcomes. TCRdb's table, derived via immunoSEQ multiplex PCR, lists solely in-frame clones and lacks some. The table records 15,000 to 17,000 clones, about four fifths of them present only once. Input material: tumor tissue from Merkel cell carcinoma. The receptors here all came from a human donor with Merkel cell carcinoma. The CDR3 runs from the conserved cysteine through the conserved F or W. Each record gives: V gene, J gene, CDR3 protein.

v_call: TRBV9; j_call: TRBJ2-6; cdr3_aa: CASSGPGTGETGANVLTF
v_call: TRBV9; j_call: TRBJ2-2; cdr3_aa: CASGRTGELFF
v_call: TRBV2; j_call: TRBJ2-1; cdr3_aa: CASSSTGGRNNEQFF
v_call: TRBV7-8; j_call: TRBJ2-3; cdr3_aa: CASSLAETAGADTQYF
v_call: TRBV5-5; j_call: TRBJ1-5; cdr3_aa: CASSLGDGGFNQPQHF
v_call: TRBV6-1; j_call: TRBJ2-7; cdr3_aa: CASSEITGFYEQYF
v_call: TRBV9; j_call: TRBJ1-2; cdr3_aa: CASSHGGISYGSGYTF
v_call: TRBV7-9; j_call: TRBJ2-3; cdr3_aa: CASSLVVGETGDTQYF
v_call: TRBV9; j_call: TRBJ1-4; cdr3_aa: CASSDPRSSNEKLFF
v_call: TRBV7-3; j_call: TRBJ1-2; cdr3_aa: CASSSDVLYGYTF
v_call: TRBV9; j_call: TRBJ1-1; cdr3_aa: CASSVDQGGTTEAFF
v_call: TRBV6-5; j_call: TRBJ2-3; cdr3_aa: CASSYYGGDTDTQYF
v_call: TRBV28; j_call: TRBJ2-1; cdr3_aa: CASGLQGGRNNEQFF
v_call: TRBV9; j_call: TRBJ2-5; cdr3_aa: CASSPGQRETQYF
v_call: TRBV29-1; j_call: TRBJ1-2; cdr3_aa: CSAGDRGYGYTF
v_call: TRBV2; j_call: TRBJ2-7; cdr3_aa: CASSVLPFTGREDRHEQYF
v_call: TRBV7-9; j_call: TRBJ1-1; cdr3_aa: CASSLPGTANTEAFF
v_call: TRBV6-1; j_call: TRBJ1-5; cdr3_aa: CASTPRRNSNQPQHF
v_call: TRBV19; j_call: TRBJ2-7; cdr3_aa: CASRTPGYEQYF
v_call: TRBV27; j_call: TRBJ1-5; cdr3_aa: CVSSLSTRVNQPQHF
v_call: TRBV28; j_call: TRBJ2-7; cdr3_aa: CASSFKKQGVDYEQYF
v_call: TRBV10-2; j_call: TRBJ2-1; cdr3_aa: CASSTESYNEQFF
v_call: TRBV11-2; j_call: TRBJ1-6; cdr3_aa: CASSLEDRGSPLHF
v_call: TRBV5-4; j_call: TRBJ2-5; cdr3_aa: CAVGREGETQYF
v_call: TRBV5-4; j_call: TRBJ2-2; cdr3_aa: CASSSRDKNTGELFF
v_call: TRBV19; j_call: TRBJ1-1; cdr3_aa: CASSLTPGLVWNTEAFF
v_call: TRBV9; j_call: TRBJ2-3; cdr3_aa: CASSASGATADTQYF